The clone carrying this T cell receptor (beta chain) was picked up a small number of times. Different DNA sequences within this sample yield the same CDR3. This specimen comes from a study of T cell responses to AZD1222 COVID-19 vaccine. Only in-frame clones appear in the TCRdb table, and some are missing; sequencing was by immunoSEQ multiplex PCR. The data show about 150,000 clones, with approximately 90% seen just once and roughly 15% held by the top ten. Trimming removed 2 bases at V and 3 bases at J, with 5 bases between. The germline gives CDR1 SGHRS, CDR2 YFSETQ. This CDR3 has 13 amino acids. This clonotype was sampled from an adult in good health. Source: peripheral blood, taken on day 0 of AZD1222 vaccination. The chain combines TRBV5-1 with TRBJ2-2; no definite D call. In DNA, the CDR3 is TGCGCCAGCAGCTTTGGGGACACCGGGGAGCTGTTTTTT. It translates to CASSFGDTGELFF. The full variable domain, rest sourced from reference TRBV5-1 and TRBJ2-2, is KAGVTQTPRYLIKTRGQQVTLSCSPISGHRSVSWYQQTPGQGLQFLFEYFSETQRNKGNFPGRFSGRQFSNSRSEMNVSTLELGDSALYLCASSFGDTGELFFGEGSRLTVL.